What follows are 8 T cell receptor beta chains derived from one specimen sequenced in a study of naive and memory T cell subsets (dated by TCRdb to the late 2010s). Preparation of the library involved UMI-ligation and nested PCR. Sequencing instrument: Illumina MiSeq. An equimolar mix of two oligonucleotides covering both TRBC1 and TRBC2 was used as the beta constant-region primer. Using fastp trimming at Q25 and MiXCR clonotype assembly, TCRdb reanalyzed the public sequencing data and kept in-frame beta chains. Under each unique CDR3 protein, matching rows form one entry showing the most common genes and DNA. In this sample the table shows about 35,000 distinct CDR3 sequences, about an eighth of which occur a single time. The ten largest clones represent 20% to 25% of the sample. Sequenced sample: effector memory CD4+ T cells from blood. The sample's cell subset or site, from its label and the paper: effector memory, CD45RA- CD27-. The receptors here all came from a human donor in good health.

This clonotype has ten or more counts. J is TRBJ2-3 and V is TRBV6-4; no clear D. Trimming left V 4 bases short and J 3 bases short, with 11 bases between. Germline V gene lookup returns CDR1 MRHNA and CDR2 SNTAGT. The CDR3 sequence is 14 residues long. The CDR3, as DNA: TGTGCCAGCAGTGTATATGTGGGGACAGATACGCAGTATTTT. The encoded protein is CASSVYVGTDTQYF.

V is TRBV19 and J is TRBJ1-5; D unclear. The CDR3 extends over 15 amino acids. Germline V gene data show CDR1 as LNHDA and CDR2 as SQIVND (reference sequence). V lost 9 bases, J lost 3 bases, and 18 bases lay in between. As DNA, the CDR3 is TGTGCCAGGATAGGGTGGCAGTTTAACAATCAGCCCCAGCATTTT. Protein: CARIGWQFNNQPQHF.

This clonotype was detected a few times. The J gene is TRBJ2-7, the V gene TRBV20-1; no definite D call. Germline V lookup: CDR1 DFQATT, CDR2 SNEGSKA (reference sequence). This CDR3 is 14 amino acids long. V lost 6 bases and J lost 1, with 16 bases in between. CDR3 sequence (DNA): TGCAGTGCCCAAACAGCTGCAGGATCCTACGAGCAGTACTTC. The encoded protein is CSAQTAAGSYEQYF.

This clonotype showed up just once. The chain employs TRBV5-8 and TRBJ2-3, with 9 bases fitting TRBD2. The V and J ends lost 5 bases and 3 bases, in that order; junction bases with no gene match: 13. The CDR3 covers 17 residues. Per the germline V gene, CDR1 is SGHTS and CDR2 is YDEGEE. DNA of the CDR3: TGTGCCAGCAGTTCCAGGCGTGGTAGCGGGAGTACAGATACGCAGTATTTT. This translates into CASSSRRGSGSTDTQYF.

The CDR3 DNA is TGCGCCAGCAGTTTAGAGCGGGAGGGCACAGATACGCAGTATTTT. It codes for CASSLEREGTDTQYF. The rearrangement uses TRBV5-1 and TRBJ2-3; TRBD2 matches 9 bases. The CDR3 has 15 residues. Germline V gene sequence: CDR1 SGHRS, CDR2 YFSETQ. The ends lost 5 bases at V and 1 base at J; junction bases unmatched: 5.

This clonotype has a count of ten or more. This chain uses TRBV4-1 with TRBJ1-6, with D unresolved. The germline V gene encodes CDR1 MGHRA and CDR2 YSYEKL. The V end was cut by 1 base, the J end by 13 bases, with 8 bases between. There are 12 residues in the CDR3. CDR3 nucleotides: TGCGCCAGCAGCCAAGGATTATGGCCCCTCCACTTT. It yields the protein CASSQGLWPLHF.

This clonotype was seen a handful of times. The rearrangement joins TRBV30 to TRBJ1-1; TRBD1 is a possible D gene (5 bases). This CDR3 is 13 amino acids long. The V gene lost 1 base and the J gene lost 1 base, with 7 bases spanning the gap. Germline V gene data show CDR1 as GTSNPN and CDR2 as SVGIG (reference sequence). CDR3 region: CAWSGGGNTEAFF. CDR3 coding DNA: TGTGCCTGGAGTGGTGGGGGGAACACTGAAGCTTTCTTT.

Judged by abundance, this clonotype is medium-sized (0.01 to 0.1%). The J gene is TRBJ2-1, the V gene TRBV2; D gene ambiguous. This CDR3 spans 14 amino acids. V lost 6 bases and J lost 0, with 9 bases in between. Germline V CDR1 and CDR2: SNHLY, FYNNEI. This CDR3 reads CASRTFVSYNEQFF. The DNA of the CDR3 is TGTGCCAGCAGGACTTTCGTCTCCTACAATGAGCAGTTCTTC.